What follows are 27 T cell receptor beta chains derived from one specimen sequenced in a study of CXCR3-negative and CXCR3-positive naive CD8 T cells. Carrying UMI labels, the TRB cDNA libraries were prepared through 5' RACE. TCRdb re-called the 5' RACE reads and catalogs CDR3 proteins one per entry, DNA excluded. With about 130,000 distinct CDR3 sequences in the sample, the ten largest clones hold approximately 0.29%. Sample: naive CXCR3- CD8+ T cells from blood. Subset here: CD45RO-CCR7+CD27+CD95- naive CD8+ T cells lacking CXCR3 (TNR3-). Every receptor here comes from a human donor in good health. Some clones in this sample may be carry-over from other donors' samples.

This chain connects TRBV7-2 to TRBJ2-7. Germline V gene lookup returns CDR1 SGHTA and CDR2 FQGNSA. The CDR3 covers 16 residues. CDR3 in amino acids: CASSRLSVLPNYEQYF.

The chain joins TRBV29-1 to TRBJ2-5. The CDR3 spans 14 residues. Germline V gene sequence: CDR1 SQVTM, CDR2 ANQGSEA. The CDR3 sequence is CSVDQKMHQETQYF.

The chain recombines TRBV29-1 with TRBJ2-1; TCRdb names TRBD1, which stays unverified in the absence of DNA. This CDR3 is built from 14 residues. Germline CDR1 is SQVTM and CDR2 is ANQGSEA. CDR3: CSVVPGQGRDEQFF.

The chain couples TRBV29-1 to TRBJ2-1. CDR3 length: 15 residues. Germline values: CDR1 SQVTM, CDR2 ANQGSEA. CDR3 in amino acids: CSVETFEPPYNEQFF.

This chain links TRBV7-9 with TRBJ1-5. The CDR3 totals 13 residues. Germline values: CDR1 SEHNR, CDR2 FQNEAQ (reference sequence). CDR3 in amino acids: CAAADGDNRPQHF.

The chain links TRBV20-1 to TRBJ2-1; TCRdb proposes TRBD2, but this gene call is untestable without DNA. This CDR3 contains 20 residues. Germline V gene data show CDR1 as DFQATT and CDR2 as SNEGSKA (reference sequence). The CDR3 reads CSASHHPLGLAGESYNEQFF.

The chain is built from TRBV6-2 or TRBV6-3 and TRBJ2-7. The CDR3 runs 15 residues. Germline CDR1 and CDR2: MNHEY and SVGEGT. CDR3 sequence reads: CASSYGRGAAYEQYF.

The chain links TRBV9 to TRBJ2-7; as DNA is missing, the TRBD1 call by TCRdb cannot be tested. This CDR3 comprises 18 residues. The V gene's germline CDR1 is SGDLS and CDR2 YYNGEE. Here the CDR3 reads CASSVGAWGEPPSYEQYF.

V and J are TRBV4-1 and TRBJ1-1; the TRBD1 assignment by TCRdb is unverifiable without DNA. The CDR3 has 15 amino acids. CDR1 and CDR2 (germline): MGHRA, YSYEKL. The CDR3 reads CASSQAGQGLTEAFF.

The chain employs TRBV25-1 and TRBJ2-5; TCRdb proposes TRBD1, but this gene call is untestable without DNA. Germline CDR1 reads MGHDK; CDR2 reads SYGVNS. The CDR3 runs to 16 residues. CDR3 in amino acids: CASSSRGVLRQETQYF.

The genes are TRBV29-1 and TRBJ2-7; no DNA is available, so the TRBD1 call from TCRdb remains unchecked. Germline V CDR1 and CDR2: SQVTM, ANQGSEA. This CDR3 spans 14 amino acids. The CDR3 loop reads CSVNPQDRSHEQYF.

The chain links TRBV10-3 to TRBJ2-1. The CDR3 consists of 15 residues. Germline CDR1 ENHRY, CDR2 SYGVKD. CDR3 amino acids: CAISDQSLWVNEQFF.

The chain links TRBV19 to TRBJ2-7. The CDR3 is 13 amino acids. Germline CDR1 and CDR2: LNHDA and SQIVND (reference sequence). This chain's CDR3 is CASSWGLSYEQYF.

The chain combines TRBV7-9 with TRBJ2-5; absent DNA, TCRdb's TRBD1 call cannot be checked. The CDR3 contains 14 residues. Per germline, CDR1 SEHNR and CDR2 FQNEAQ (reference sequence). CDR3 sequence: CASSSSAGSETQYF. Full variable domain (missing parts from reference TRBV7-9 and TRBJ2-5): DTGVSQNPRHKITKRGQNVTFRCDPISEHNRLYWYRQTLGQGPEFLTYFQNEAQLEKSRLLSDRFSAERPKGSFSTLEIQRTEQGDSAMYLCASSSSAGSETQYFGPGTRLLVL.

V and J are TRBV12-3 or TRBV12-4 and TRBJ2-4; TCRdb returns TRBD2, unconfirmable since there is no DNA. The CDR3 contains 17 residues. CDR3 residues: CASSLGGGGLAKNIQYF.

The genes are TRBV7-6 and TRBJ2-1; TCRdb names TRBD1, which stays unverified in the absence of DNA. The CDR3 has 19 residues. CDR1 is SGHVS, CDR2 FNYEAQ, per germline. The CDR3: CASSTLQGLYLGSYNEQFF.

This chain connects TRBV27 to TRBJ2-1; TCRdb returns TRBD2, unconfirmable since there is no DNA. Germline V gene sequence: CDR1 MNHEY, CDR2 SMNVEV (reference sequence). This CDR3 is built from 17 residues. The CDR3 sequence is CASSSVAGGSSYNEQFF.

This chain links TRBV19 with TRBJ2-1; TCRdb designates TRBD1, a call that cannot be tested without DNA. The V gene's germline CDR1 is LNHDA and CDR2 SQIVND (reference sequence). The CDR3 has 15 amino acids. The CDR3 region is CASSITGVGTNEQFF.

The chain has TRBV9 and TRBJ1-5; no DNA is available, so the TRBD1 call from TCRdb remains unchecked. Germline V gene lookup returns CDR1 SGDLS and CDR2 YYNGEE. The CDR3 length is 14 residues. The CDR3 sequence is CASSVGGAGQPQHF.

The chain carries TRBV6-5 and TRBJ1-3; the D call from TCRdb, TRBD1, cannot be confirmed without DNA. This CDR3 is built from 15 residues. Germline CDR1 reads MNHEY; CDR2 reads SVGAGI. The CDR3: CASRGERSSGNTIYF.

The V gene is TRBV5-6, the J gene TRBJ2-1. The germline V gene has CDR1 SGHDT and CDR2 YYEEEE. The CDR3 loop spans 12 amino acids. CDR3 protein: CASSPRTDEQFF.

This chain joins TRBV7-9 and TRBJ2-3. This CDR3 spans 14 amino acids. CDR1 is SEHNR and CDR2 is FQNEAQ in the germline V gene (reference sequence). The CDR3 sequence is CASSILGSTDTQYF.

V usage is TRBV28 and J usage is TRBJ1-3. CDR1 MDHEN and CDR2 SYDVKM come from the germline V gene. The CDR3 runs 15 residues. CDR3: CASSLGTSSGNTIYF.

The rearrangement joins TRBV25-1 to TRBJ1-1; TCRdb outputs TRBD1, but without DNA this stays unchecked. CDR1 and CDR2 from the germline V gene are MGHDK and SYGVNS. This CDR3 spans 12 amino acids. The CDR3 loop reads CASSMGAAEAFF.

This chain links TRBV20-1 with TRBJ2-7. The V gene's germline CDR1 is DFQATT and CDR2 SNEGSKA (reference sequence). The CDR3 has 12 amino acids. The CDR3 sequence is CSARDLYGEQYF.

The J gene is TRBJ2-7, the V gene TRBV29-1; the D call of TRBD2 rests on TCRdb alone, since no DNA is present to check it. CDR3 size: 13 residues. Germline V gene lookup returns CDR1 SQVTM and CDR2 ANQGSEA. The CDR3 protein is CSVITSGAYEQYF.

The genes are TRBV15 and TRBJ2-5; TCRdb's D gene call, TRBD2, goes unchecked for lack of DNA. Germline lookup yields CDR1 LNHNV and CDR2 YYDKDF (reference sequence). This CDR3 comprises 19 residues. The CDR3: CATSRDNSVSLAGVETQYF. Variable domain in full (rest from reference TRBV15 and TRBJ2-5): DAMVIQNPRYQVTQFGKPVTLSCSQTLNHNVMYWYQQKSSQAPKLLFHYYDKDFNNEADTPDNFQSRRPNTSFCFLDIRSPGLGDTAMYLCATSRDNSVSLAGVETQYFGPGTRLLVL.